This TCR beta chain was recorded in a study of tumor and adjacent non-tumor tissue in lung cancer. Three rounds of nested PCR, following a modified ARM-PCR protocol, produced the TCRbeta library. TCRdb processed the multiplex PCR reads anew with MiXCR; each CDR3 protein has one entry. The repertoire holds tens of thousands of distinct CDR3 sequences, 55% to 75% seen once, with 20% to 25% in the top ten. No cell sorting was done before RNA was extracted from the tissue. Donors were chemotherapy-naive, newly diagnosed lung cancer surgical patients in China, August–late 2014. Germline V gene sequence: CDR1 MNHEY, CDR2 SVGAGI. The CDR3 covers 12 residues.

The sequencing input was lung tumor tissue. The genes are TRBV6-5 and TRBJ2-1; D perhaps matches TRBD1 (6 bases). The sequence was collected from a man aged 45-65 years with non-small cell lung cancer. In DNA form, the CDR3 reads TGTGTCTGCAGAATCACAGGGCCTGAGCAGTTCTTC. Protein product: CVCRITGPEQFF.